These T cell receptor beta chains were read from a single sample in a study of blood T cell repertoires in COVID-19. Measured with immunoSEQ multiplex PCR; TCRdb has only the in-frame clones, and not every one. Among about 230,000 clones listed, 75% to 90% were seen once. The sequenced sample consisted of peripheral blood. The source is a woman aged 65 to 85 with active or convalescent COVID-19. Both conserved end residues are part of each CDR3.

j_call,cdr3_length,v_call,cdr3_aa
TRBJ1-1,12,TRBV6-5,CASKRFLAEAFF
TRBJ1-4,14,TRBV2,CASRTTGAGEKLFF
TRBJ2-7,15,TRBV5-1,CASSLRGGVEGEQYF
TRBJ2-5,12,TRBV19,CASNSGQETQYF
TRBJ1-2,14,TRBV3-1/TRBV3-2,CASSPQTVPYGYTF
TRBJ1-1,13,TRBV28,CASSSQGRTEAFF
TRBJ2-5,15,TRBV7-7,CASSPVMGGQETQYF
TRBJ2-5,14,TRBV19,CASSGERGLGTQYF
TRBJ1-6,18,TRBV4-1,CASSQDRPGGSYNSPLHF
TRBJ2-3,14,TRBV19,CASRGLAGADTQYF
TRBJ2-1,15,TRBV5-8,CASSFWRGSYNEQFF
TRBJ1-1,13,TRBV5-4,CASSSTGLAEAFF
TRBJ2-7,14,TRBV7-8,CASSYGTGAYEQYF
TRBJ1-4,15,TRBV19,CASSFPGQGEEKLFF
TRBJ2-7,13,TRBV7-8,CASSGTLSYEQYF
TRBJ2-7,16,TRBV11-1,CASSLHRTGGLVEQYF
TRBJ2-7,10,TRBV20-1,CSARADEQYF
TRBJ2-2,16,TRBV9,CASSVGSGVITGELFF
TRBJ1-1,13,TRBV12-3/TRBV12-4,CASSGQGYTEAFF
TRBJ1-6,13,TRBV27,CASKTGNNSPLHF